This TCR beta chain originates from a study of blood T cell repertoires in COVID-19. Under the authors' procedure: Reference gene primers were amplified, and this amplification served to estimate nucleated cell counts. Profiled with immunoSEQ multiplex PCR; TCRdb holds only in-frame clones, not every one. From that table come the V and J calls and clone size; the DNA was used to work out D and trimming. The table records about 310,000 clones, nearly 90% of them present only once. CDR1 LNHDA and CDR2 SQIVND come from the germline V gene (reference sequence). The CDR3 has 15 amino acids. V was shortened by 3 bases and J by 0 bases, with 12 bases between the two germline ends.

V usage is TRBV19 and J usage is TRBJ2-7; D perhaps matches TRBD1 (5 bases). Material for sequencing was PBMCs or T cells enriched from blood (not recorded which). This clonotype was sampled from a woman aged 25 to 39 who had recovered from COVID-19. The CDR3 region is CASSMTVGNSYEQYF. CDR3 coding DNA: TGTGCCAGTAGTATGACAGTTGGGAACTCCTACGAGCAGTACTTC.